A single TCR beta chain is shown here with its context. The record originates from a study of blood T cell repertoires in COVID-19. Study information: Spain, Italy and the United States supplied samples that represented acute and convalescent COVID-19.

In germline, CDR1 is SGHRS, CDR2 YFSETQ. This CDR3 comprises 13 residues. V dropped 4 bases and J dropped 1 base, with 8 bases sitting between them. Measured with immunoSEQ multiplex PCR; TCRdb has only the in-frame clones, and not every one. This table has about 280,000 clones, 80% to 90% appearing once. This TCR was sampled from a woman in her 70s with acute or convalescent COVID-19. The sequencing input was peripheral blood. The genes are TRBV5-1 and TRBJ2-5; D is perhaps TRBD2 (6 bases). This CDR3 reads CASSAGIQETQYF. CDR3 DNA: TGCGCCAGCAGCGCGGGGATCCAAGAGACCCAGTACTTC.